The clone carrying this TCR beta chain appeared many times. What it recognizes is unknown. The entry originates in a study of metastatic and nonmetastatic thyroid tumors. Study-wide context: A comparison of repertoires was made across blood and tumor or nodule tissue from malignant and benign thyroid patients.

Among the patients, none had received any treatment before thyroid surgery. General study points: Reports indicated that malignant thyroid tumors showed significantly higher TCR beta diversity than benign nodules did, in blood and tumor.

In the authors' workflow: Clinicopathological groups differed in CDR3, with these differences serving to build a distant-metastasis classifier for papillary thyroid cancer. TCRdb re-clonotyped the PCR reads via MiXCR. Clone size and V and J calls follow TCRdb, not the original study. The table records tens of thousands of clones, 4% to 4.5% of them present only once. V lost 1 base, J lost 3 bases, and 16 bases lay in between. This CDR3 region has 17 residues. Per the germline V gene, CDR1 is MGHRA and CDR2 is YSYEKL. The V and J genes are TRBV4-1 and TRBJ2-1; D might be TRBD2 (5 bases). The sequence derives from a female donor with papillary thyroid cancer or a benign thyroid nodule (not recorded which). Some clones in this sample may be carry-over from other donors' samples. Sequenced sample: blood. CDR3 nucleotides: TGCGCCAGCAGCCAAGGGATAGGGAGCGGCTTCTACAATGAGCAGTTCTTC. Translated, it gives CASSQGIGSGFYNEQFF.